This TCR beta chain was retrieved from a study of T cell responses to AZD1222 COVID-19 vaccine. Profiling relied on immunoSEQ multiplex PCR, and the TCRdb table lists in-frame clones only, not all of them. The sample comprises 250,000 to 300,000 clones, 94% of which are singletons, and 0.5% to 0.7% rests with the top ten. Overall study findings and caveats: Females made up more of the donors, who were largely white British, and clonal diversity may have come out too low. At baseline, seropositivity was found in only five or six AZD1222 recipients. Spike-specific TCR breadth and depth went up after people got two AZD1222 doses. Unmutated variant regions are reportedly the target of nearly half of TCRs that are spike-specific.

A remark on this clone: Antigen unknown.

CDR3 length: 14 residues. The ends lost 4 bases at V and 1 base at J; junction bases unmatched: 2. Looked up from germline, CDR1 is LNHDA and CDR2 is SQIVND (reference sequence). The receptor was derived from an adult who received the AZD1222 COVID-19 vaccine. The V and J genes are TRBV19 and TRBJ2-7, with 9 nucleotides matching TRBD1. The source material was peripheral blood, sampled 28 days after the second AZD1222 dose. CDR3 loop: CASSNGQGSYEQYF. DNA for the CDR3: TGTGCCAGTAGTAACGGACAGGGGTCCTACGAGCAGTACTTC.